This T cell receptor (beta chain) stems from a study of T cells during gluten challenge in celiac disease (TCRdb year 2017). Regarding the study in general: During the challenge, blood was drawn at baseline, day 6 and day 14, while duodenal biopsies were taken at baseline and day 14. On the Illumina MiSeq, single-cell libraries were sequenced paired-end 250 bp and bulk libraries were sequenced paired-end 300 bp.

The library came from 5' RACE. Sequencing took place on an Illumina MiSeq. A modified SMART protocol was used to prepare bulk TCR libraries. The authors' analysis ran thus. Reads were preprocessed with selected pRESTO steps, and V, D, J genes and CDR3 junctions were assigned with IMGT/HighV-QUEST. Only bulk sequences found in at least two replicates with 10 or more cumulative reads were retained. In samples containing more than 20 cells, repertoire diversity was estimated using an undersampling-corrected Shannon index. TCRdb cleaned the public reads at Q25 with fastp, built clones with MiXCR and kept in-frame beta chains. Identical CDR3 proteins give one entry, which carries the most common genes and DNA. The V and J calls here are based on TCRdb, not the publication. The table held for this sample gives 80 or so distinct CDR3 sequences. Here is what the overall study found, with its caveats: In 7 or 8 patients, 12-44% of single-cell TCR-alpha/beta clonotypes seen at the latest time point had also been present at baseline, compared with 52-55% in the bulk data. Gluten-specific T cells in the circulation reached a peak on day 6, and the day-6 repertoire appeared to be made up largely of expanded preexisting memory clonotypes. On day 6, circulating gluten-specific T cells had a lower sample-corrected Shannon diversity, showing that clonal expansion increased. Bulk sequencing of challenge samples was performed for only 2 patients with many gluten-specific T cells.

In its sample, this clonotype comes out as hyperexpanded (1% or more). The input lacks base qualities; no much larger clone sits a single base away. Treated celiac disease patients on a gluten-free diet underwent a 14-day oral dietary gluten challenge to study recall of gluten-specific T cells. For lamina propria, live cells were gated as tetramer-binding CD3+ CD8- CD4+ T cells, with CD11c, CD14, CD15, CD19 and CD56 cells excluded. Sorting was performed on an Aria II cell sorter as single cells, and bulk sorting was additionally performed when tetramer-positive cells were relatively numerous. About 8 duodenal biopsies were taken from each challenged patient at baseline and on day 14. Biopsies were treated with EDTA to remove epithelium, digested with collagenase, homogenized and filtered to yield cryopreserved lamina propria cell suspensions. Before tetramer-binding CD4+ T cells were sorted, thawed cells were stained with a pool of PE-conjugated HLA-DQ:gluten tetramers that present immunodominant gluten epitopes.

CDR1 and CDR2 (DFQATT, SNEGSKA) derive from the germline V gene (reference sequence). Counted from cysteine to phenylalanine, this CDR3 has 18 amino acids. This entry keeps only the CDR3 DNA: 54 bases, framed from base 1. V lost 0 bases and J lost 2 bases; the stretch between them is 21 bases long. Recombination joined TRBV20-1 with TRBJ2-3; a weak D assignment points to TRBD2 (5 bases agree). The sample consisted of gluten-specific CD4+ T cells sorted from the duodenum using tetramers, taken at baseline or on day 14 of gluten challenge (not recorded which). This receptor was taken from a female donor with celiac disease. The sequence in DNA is TGCAGTGCTAGAGATCCCGGGAACTGGCTTTCGTTCACAGATACGCAGTATTTT. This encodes CSARDPGNWLSFTDTQYF.